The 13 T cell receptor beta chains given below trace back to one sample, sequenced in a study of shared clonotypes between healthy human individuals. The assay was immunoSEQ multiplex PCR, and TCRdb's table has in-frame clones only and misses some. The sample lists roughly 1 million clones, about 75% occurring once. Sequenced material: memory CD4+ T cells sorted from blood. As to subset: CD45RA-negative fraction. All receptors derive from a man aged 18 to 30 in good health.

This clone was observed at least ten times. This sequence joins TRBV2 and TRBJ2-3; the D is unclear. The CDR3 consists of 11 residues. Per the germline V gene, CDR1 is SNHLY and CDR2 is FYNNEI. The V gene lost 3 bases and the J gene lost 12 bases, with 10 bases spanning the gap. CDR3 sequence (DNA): TGTGCCAGCAGTGAGGAGTCCCCCCAGTATTTT. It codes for CASSEESPQYF.

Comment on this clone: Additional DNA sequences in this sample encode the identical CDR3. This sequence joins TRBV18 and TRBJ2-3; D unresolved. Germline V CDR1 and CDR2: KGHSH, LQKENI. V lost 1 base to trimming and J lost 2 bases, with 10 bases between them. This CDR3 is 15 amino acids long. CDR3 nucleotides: TGTGCCAGCTCACCACGAGGTCAGACCACAGATACGCAGTATTTT. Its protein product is CASSPRGQTTDTQYF.

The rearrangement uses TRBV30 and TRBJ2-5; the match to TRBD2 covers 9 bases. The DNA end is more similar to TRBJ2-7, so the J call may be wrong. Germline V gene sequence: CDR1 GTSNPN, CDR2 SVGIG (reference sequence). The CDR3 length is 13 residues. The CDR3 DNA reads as TGTGCCTGGAGCGGGACTAGCTCGGGCGAGCAGTACTTC. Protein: CAWSGTSSGEQYF.

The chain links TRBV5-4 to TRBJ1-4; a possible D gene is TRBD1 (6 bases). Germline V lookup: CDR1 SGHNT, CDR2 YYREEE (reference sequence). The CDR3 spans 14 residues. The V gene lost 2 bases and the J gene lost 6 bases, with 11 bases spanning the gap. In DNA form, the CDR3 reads TGTGCCAGCAGCTTCGGGGGGCTGGATGAAAAACTGTTTTTT. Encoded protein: CASSFGGLDEKLFF. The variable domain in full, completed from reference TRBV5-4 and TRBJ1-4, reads ETGVTQSPTHLIKTRGQQVTLRCSSQSGHNTVSWYQQALGQGPQFIFQYYREEENGRGNFPPRFSGLQFPNYSSELNVNALELDDSALYLCASSFGGLDEKLFFGSGTQLSVL.

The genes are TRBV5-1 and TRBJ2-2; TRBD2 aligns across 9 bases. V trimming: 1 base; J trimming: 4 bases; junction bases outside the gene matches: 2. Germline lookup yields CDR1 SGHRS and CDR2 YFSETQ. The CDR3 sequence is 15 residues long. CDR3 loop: CASSLLAGSTGELFF. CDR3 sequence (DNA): TGCGCCAGCAGCTTGCTAGCGGGGAGCACCGGGGAGCTGTTTTTT.

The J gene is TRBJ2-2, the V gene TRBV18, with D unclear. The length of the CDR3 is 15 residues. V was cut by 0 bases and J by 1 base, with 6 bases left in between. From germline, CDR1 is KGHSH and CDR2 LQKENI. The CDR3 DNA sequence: TGTGCCAGCTCACCACCGCTGGGGAACACCGGGGAGCTGTTTTTT. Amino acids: CASSPPLGNTGELFF.

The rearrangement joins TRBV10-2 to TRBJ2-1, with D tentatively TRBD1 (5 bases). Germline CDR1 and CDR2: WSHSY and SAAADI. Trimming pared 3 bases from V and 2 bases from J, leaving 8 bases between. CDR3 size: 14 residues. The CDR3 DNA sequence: TGCGCCAGCAGTGAACAGGTAGCCTACAATGAGCAGTTCTTC. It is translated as CASSEQVAYNEQFF.

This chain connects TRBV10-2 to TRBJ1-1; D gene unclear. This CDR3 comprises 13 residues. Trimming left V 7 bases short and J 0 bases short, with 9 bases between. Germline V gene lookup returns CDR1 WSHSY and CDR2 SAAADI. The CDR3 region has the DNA TGCGCCAGCAAGGGCAGTCTGAACACTGAAGCTTTCTTT. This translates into CASKGSLNTEAFF.

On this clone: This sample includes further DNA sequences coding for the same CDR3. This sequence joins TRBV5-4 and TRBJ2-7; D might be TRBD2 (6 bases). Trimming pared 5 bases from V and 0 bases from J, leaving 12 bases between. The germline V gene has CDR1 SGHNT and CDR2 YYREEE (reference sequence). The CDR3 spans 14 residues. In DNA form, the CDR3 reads TGTGCCAGCAGTTCGGGGACTGTCTCCTACGAGCAGTACTTC. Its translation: CASSSGTVSYEQYF.

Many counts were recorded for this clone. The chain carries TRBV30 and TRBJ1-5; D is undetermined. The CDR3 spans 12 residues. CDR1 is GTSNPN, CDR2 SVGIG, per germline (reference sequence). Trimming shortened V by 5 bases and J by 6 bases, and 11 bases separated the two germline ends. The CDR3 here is CAWARLGQPQHF. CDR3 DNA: TGTGCCTGGGCTAGGCTTGGTCAGCCCCAGCATTTT.

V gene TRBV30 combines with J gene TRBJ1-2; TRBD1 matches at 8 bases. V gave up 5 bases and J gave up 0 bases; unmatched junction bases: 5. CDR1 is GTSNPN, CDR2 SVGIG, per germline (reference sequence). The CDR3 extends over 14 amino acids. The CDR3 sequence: CAWDRGQANYGYTF. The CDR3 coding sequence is TGTGCCTGGGATCGGGGACAGGCTAACTATGGCTACACCTTC.

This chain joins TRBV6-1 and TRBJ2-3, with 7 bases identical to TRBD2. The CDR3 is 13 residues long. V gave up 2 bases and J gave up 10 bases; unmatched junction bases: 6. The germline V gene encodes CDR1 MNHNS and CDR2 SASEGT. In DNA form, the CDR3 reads TGTGCCAGCAGTGAATACGGGGGGACGGCGCAGTATTTT. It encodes CASSEYGGTAQYF.

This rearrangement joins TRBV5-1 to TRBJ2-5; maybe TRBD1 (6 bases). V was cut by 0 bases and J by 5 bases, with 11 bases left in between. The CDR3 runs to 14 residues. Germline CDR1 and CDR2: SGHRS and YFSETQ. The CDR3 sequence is CASSLVQGSETQYF. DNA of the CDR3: TGCGCCAGCAGCTTGGTTCAGGGGAGCGAGACCCAGTACTTC. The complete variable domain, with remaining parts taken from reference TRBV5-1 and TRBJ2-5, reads KAGVTQTPRYLIKTRGQQVTLSCSPISGHRSVSWYQQTPGQGLQFLFEYFSETQRNKGNFPGRFSGRQFSNSRSEMNVSTLELGDSALYLCASSLVQGSETQYFGPGTRLLVL.